One and the same sample provided the 25 T cell receptor beta chains below, sequenced in a study of blood T cells in healthy people across ages. Through a sample-barcoded 5' primer and a J-beta primer mix, a second PCR was run for about 6 to 11 cycles. A single record per CDR3 protein comes from TCRdb applying MiXCR to the 5' RACE reads. This table has over a million distinct CDR3 sequences, roughly a quarter appearing once. Another study also made use of these data, one on T cells of mothers and their children.

The sample was blood. The receptors were gathered from a girl aged 2-9 years in good health.

This clonotype was observed many times. The gene calls are TRBV9 and TRBJ2-3; D remains ambiguous. The germline V and J ends were trimmed by 0 bases and 2 bases, with 7 bases remaining between them. Per germline, CDR1 SGDLS and CDR2 YYNGEE. The CDR3 consists of 14 residues. CDR3: CASSVDGNTDTQYF. CDR3 DNA: TGTGCCAGCAGCGTAGACGGCAACACAGATACGCAGTATTTT.

This clonotype was observed a few times. The chain carries TRBV19 and TRBJ2-3; perhaps TRBD2 as D (5 bases). CDR1 LNHDA and CDR2 SQIVND come from the germline V gene (reference sequence). Deletions cut 7 bases from V and 6 bases from J, with 14 bases between. The CDR3 extends over 13 amino acids. The CDR3 DNA follows: TGTGCCAGTACCCACGATGTAGCGGATACGCAGTATTTT. It specifies CASTHDVADTQYF.

This clonotype was observed a handful of times. This rearrangement joins TRBV4-1 to TRBJ2-5, with 10 bases that match TRBD2. There are 14 residues in the CDR3. Germline CDR1 reads MGHRA; CDR2 reads YSYEKL. Germline trimming cut 1 base from V and 4 bases from J; bases unmatched to any gene: 0. The CDR3 loop is CASSQASGRETQYF. The CDR3, as DNA: TGCGCCAGCAGCCAAGCTAGCGGGAGAGAGACCCAGTACTTC.

The V gene is TRBV29-1, the J gene TRBJ2-1; D unresolved. The CDR3 length is 15 residues. V lost 3 bases to trimming and J lost 1 base, with 13 bases between them. CDR1 SQVTM and CDR2 ANQGSEA come from the germline V gene. The CDR3 coding sequence is TGCAGCGTTGACGATGTGGGCGGTTCCTACAATGAGCAGTTCTTC. Translation gives CSVDDVGGSYNEQFF.

This clonotype turned up a few times. The chain employs TRBV5-6 and TRBJ2-5; D is unclear. This CDR3 has 13 residues. Germline assignment: CDR1 SGHDT and CDR2 YYEEEE. Trimming took 4 bases from V and 5 from J, leaving 12 bases between them. CDR3 region: CASSPLGWETQYF. The CDR3 DNA reads as TGTGCCAGCAGCCCCCTTGGCTGGGAGACCCAGTACTTC.

This chain links TRBV10-3 with TRBJ2-5, with 7 bases identical to TRBD1. V dropped 2 bases and J dropped 5; count of bases not matched to a gene: 8. The germline V gene encodes CDR1 ENHRY and CDR2 SYGVKD. CDR3 length: 15 residues. The chain's CDR3 is CAISEGPDRVETQYF. The DNA for the CDR3 is TGTGCCATCAGTGAGGGCCCTGACAGGGTCGAGACCCAGTACTTC.

This clonotype was counted a few times. V usage is TRBV7-3 and J usage is TRBJ2-6; D is perhaps TRBD2 (7 bases). CDR3 length equals 19 residues. The ends were cut back, 5 bases at V and 0 bases at J, with 20 bases in the middle. CDR1 SGHTA and CDR2 FQGTGA come from the germline V gene. The DNA for the CDR3 is TGTGCCAGCAGCACACCAAGGGGGGGCCTTGGCTCTGGGGCCAACGTCCTGACTTTC. Translation gives CASSTPRGGLGSGANVLTF.

The table lists this clonotype with a few counts. The rearrangement links TRBV10-3 to TRBJ2-7; D unresolved. Germline loops: CDR1 ENHRY, CDR2 SYGVKD. V dropped 3 bases and J dropped 4 bases, with 7 bases sitting between them. The CDR3 covers 12 residues. CDR3 DNA: TGTGCCATCAGTGACTGGGTTTACGAGCAGTACTTC. It yields the protein CAISDWVYEQYF.

Notes on this clonotype: A much larger clonotype is one base distant, so this may be a read error. This chain links TRBV2 with TRBJ2-5; no firm D call. With the DNA end fitting TRBJ2-1 better, the J assignment may be wrong. Germline assignment: CDR1 SNHLY and CDR2 FYNNEI. The CDR3 consists of 10 residues. The CDR3 nucleotides are TGTGCCAGCACTGACAATGAGCAGTTCTTC. Residues: CASTDNEQFF.

This clonotype was observed a handful of times. This chain joins TRBV28 and TRBJ2-3; D is unclear. Germline loops: CDR1 MDHEN, CDR2 SYDVKM. This CDR3 is 13 amino acids long. The V and J ends lost 6 bases and 1 base respectively, with 8 bases between them. The DNA of the CDR3 is TGTGCCAGCAGAAACCCAGGCACAGATACGCAGTATTTT. Protein sequence: CASRNPGTDTQYF.

V usage is TRBV12-3 or TRBV12-4 and J usage is TRBJ2-7; D is ambiguous. The V and J ends lost 5 bases and 3 bases respectively, with 11 bases between them. The CDR3 covers 13 residues. This CDR3 reads CASSPDKFYEQYF. Written as DNA, the CDR3 is TGTGCCAGCAGTCCAGACAAGTTCTACGAGCAGTACTTC.

CDR3 loop: CATSVGGNTIYF. The CDR3 bases are TGTGCCACCTCGGTGGGAGGAAACACCATATATTTT. V gene TRBV25-1 combines with J gene TRBJ1-3; no reliable D call. The CDR3 extends over 12 amino acids. The V gene's germline CDR1 is MGHDK and CDR2 SYGVNS. The V and J ends lost 10 bases and 4 bases respectively, with 11 bases between them.

This chain uses TRBV9 with TRBJ2-5; 11 bases map to TRBD2. The J call may be incorrect, as the DNA end agrees better with TRBJ2-1. The CDR3 runs 17 residues. CDR1 is SGDLS, CDR2 YYNGEE, per germline. The CDR3 DNA is TGTGCCAGCAGCCCCCGGACTAGCGGGCTCAAGGGGAATGAGCAGTTCTTC. It encodes CASSPRTSGLKGNEQFF.

This clonotype was counted a few times. This chain joins TRBV7-2 and TRBJ1-6; no clear D. The CDR3 has 15 amino acids. Trimming took 4 bases from V and 5 from J, leaving 12 bases between them. CDR1 SGHTA and CDR2 FQGNSA come from the germline V gene. The CDR3 nucleotides are TGTGCCAGCAGCTCTCCCCAGAATCATAATTCACCCCTCCACTTT. Amino acids: CASSSPQNHNSPLHF.

A few counts support this clonotype. The J gene is TRBJ1-1, the V gene TRBV5-1, with D possibly matching TRBD1 (6 bases). Germline V gives CDR1 SGHRS, CDR2 YFSETQ. This CDR3 contains 15 residues. The ends were cut back, 2 bases at V and 3 bases at J, with 14 bases in the middle. CDR3 protein: CASSFAPDSYTEAFF. The CDR3, as DNA: TGCGCCAGCAGCTTTGCTCCGGACAGTTACACTGAAGCTTTCTTT.

The CDR3 DNA follows: TGTGCCAGCACACGGGAAACCGGGGAGCTGTTTTTT. As protein: CASTRETGELFF. This chain links TRBV6-1 with TRBJ2-2; a weak D match, TRBD2 (5 bases). CDR1 MNHNS and CDR2 SASEGT come from the germline V gene. The length of the CDR3 is 12 residues. V lost 7 bases and J 5 bases, leaving 8 bases between the germline ends.

The chain recombines TRBV20-1 with TRBJ2-5; D not resolved. The CDR3 sequence is 12 residues long. With 0 bases removed from V and 5 bases from J, the gap between germline ends came to 7 bases. Germline V lookup: CDR1 DFQATT, CDR2 SNEGSKA (reference sequence). CDR3 DNA: TGCAGTGCTAGAGATCATCAGGAGACCCAGTACTTC. Protein: CSARDHQETQYF.

The sample holds a few counts of this clonotype. V gene TRBV5-1 combines with J gene TRBJ2-1; TRBD1 matches 8 bases. CDR3 length equals 15 residues. V lost 4 bases and J lost 5; bases outside the gene matches: 8. CDR1 is SGHRS and CDR2 is YFSETQ in the germline V gene. DNA of the CDR3: TGCGCCAGCAGCCCATGGGACAGGAGAGACAATGAGCAGTTCTTC. This sequence encodes CASSPWDRRDNEQFF. Using reference TRBV5-1 and TRBJ2-1 for the parts outside the CDR3, the full variable domain is KAGVTQTPRYLIKTRGQQVTLSCSPISGHRSVSWYQQTPGQGLQFLFEYFSETQRNKGNFPGRFSGRQFSNSRSEMNVSTLELGDSALYLCASSPWDRRDNEQFFGPGTRLTVL.

This clonotype has only a few counts. The chain is built from TRBV27 and TRBJ2-2; D is unresolved. The V and J ends lost 3 bases and 7 bases respectively, with 9 bases between them. Per the germline V gene, CDR1 is MNHEY and CDR2 is SMNVEV (reference sequence). This CDR3 region has 13 residues. CDR3 residues: CASSFSLHGELFF. The CDR3 region has the DNA TGTGCCAGCAGTTTCTCCTTACACGGGGAGCTGTTTTTT.

The CDR3 coding sequence is TGTGCCAGCAGCCCCCGGGGGGGGCCACCCGGTGAGCAGTTCTTC. Translating gives CASSPRGGPPGEQFF. The chain joins TRBV14 to TRBJ2-1, with 8 positions matching TRBD2. CDR3 length equals 15 residues. Germline trimming cut 4 bases from V and 9 bases from J; bases unmatched to any gene: 11. Germline V CDR1 and CDR2: SGHDN, FVKESK.

The V and J genes are TRBV12-5 and TRBJ2-2, with D unresolved. Germline CDR1 LGHNT, CDR2 FRNRAP. The CDR3 consists of 16 residues. V lost 4 bases, J lost 5 bases, and 17 bases lay in between. In DNA form, the CDR3 reads TGTGCTAGTGGTTCCCCCGAGCGATGGTATACCGGGGAGCTGTTTTTT. This encodes CASGSPERWYTGELFF.

The chain couples TRBV19 to TRBJ1-5; TRBD1 matches at 9 bases. V shed 4 bases, J shed 5 bases, and the junction held 6 bases outside the gene matches. From germline, CDR1 is LNHDA and CDR2 SQIVND (reference sequence). The CDR3 totals 15 residues. The CDR3 DNA reads as TGTGCCAGTAGTACAACAGGGGGCTGGGATCAGCCCCAGCATTTT. Its protein product is CASSTTGGWDQPQHF.

The chain has TRBV7-9 and TRBJ2-1, with 7 bases lining up with TRBD2. V lost 5 bases to trimming and J lost 12 bases; unmatched junction nucleotides: 7. The CDR3 runs 12 residues. The V gene's germline CDR1 is SEHNR and CDR2 FQNEAQ (reference sequence). The CDR3 region has the DNA TGTGCCAGCAGCCCCCATCCGGGGGGGCAGTTCTTC. Protein product: CASSPHPGGQFF.

The CDR3 DNA is TGCAGTGCGACCTCAGGACAGGGGGAGACCTACAATGAGCAGTTCTTC. Translation: CSATSGQGETYNEQFF. This chain connects TRBV20-1 to TRBJ2-1; 10 bases are shared with TRBD1. The CDR3 contains 16 residues. J gave up 2 bases and V 6 bases, and 10 bases lay outside the gene matches. Germline CDR1 and CDR2: DFQATT and SNEGSKA (reference sequence).

V and J are TRBV7-9 and TRBJ2-7; D is unresolved. The CDR3 is 15 amino acids. Trimming stripped 0 bases from V and 2 bases from J, with 11 bases between. Germline V gene sequence: CDR1 SEHNR, CDR2 FQNEAQ (reference sequence). The CDR3 DNA reads as TGTGCCAGCAGCTTAGCCTTTTTGATCCCCTACGAGCAGTACTTC. As protein: CASSLAFLIPYEQYF.